A single sample gave rise to the 2 T cell receptor beta chains below, sequenced in a study of blood T cell repertoires in COVID-19 (dated by TCRdb to the early 2020s). The method behind the library was the immunoSEQ multiplex PCR assay. TCRdb obtained this table from immuneACCESS and retained in-frame rearrangements with V and J assigned. These tables miss some clones; where compared with another copy, unresolved V genes account for less than half of the shortfall, and the remainder is unexplained. For this sample the table gives roughly 380,000 clones, of which roughly 86% were detected only once. Clones ranked in the top ten supply about 1.5% of the sample. The sequencing sample was made of PBMCs or T cells enriched from blood (not recorded which). These receptors all stem from a man younger than 40 who had recovered from COVID-19.

The V gene is TRBV24-1, the J gene TRBJ2-1, with D uncertain. V shed 5 bases and J shed 5 bases, with 6 bases lying between them. CDR1 is KGHDR and CDR2 is SFDVKD in the germline V gene. The CDR3 sequence is 12 residues long. This CDR3 is CATSGRDNEQFF. As DNA, the CDR3 is TGTGCCACCAGTGGCCGGGACAATGAGCAGTTCTTC.

V is TRBV11-3 and J is TRBJ2-1, with D possibly TRBD2 on 6 matching bases. Germline V gene sequence: CDR1 SGHNT, CDR2 YENEEA. This CDR3 is 13 amino acids long. V was clipped by 1 base and J by 6 bases, with 7 bases between them. CDR3 loop: CASSLAGGNEQFF. The CDR3 bases are TGTGCCAGCAGCTTAGCCGGGGGCAATGAGCAGTTCTTC. The variable domain in full, completed from reference TRBV11-3 and TRBJ2-1, reads EAGVVQSPRYKIIEKKQPVAFWCNPISGHNTLYWYLQNLGQGPELLIRYENEEAVDDSQLPKDRFSAERLKGVDSTLKIQPAELGDSAVYLCASSLAGGNEQFFGPGTRLTVL.